The clone carrying this T cell receptor (beta chain) was seen only once. The antigen remains undetermined. V lost 4 bases, J lost 5 bases, and 12 bases lay in between. This CDR3 is 14 amino acids long. Germline lookup yields CDR1 SGHRS and CDR2 YFSETQ. Sequenced by immunoSEQ multiplex PCR; TCRdb stores in-frame clones only, minus some. The sample consists of tens of thousands of clones, 89% of them appearing once. This entry is derived from a study of OX40 agonist ivuxolimab in advanced cancers. Regarding the study as a whole: Among T cells, CD8+ cells averaged more expanded clones than CD4+ cells.

The sequencing here drew on CD4+ or CD8+ T cells sorted from blood, taken in a trial of the OX40 agonist ivuxolimab. This TCR derives from an adult with an advanced solid tumor such as melanoma, head and neck, liver or kidney cancer. The chain is built from TRBV5-1 and TRBJ2-2; D possibly matches TRBD1 or TRBD2 (5 bases each). The CDR3 loop reads CASSIWDATGELFF. The DNA for the CDR3 is TGCGCCAGCAGCATCTGGGACGCGACCGGGGAGCTGTTTTTT.